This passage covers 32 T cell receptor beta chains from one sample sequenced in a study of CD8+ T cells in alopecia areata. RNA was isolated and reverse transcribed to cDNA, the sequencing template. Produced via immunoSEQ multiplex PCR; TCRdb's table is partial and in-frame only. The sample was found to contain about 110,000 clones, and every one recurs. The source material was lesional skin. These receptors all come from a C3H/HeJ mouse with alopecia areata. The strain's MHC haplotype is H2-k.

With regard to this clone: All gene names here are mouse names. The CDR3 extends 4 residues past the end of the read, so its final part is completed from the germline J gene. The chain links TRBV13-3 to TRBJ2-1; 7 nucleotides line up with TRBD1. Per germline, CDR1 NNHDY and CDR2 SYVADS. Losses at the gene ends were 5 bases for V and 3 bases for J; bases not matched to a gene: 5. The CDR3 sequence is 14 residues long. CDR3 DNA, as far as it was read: TGTGCCAGCAGAACAGGGGCCCTCTATGCT. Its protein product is CASRTGALYA. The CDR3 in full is CASRTGALYAEQFF.

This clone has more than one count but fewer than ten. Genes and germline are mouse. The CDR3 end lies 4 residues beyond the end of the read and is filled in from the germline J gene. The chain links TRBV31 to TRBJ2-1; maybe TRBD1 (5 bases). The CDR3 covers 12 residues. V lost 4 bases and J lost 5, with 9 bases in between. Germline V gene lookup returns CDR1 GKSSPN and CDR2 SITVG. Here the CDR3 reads CAWMRGDAEQFF. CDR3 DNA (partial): TGTGCCTGGATGAGGGGAGATGCT.

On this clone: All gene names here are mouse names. CDR3 DNA, as far as it was read: TGCACCTGCAGTGCAGAGGGACTGGGGGAC. Protein: CTCSAEGLGD. The CDR3 in full is CTCSAEGLGDDYTF. The chain has TRBV1 and TRBJ1-2; TRBD1 is a possible D gene (5 bases). The CDR3 end lies 4 residues beyond the end of the read and is filled in from the germline J gene. The CDR3 contains 14 residues. Germline V lookup: CDR1 NSQYPW, CDR2 LRSPGD (reference sequence).

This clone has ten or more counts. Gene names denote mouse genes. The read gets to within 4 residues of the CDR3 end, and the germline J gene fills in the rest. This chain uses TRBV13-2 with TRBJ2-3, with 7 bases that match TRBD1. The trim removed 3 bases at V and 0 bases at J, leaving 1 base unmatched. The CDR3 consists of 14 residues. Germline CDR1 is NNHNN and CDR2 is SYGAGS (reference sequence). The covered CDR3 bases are TGTGCCAGCGGTGGGACAGGTAGTGCAGAA. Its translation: CASGGTGSAE. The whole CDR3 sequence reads CASGGTGSAETLYF.

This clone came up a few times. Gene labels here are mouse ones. The CDR3 protein is CASSDHRDRAEQFF. Partial CDR3 DNA: TGTGCCAGCAGTGATCACCGGGACAGGGCT. The chain joins TRBV13-3 to TRBJ2-1; TRBD1 aligns across 8 bases. The read ends 4 residues before the CDR3 terminus; that terminus is restored from the germline J gene. The germline V gene encodes CDR1 NNHDY and CDR2 SYVADS. The CDR3 is 14 residues long.

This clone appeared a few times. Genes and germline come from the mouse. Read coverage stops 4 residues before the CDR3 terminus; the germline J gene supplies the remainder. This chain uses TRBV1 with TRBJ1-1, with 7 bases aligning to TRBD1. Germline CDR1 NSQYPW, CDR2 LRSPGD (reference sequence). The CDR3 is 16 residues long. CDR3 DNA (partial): TGCACCTGCAGTGCAGATGGAGGGGGCGCAGACGCA. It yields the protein CTCSADGGGADA. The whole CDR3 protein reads CTCSADGGGADAEVFF.

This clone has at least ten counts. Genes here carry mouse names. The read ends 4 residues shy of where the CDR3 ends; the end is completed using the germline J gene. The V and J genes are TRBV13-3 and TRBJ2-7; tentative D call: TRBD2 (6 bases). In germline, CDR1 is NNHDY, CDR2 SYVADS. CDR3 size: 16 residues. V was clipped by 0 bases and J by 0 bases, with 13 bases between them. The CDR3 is CASSDASGLSSYEQYF. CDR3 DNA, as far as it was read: TGTGCCAGCAGTGATGCTTCTGGACTGAGCTCCTAT.

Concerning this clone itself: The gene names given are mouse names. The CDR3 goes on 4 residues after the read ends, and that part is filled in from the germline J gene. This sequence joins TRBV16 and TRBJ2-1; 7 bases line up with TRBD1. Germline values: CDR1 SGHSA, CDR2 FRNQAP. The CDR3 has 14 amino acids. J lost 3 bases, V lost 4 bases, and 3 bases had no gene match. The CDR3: CASSSGTAYAEQFF. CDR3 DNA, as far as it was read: TGTGCAAGCAGCTCTGGGACAGCCTATGCT. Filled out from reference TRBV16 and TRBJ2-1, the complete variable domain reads NAGVIQTPRHKVTGKGQEATLWCEPISGHSAVFWYRQTIVQGLEFLTYFRNQAPIDDSGMPKERFSAQMPNQSHSTLKIQSTQPQDSAVYLCASSSGTAYAEQFFGPGTRLTVL.

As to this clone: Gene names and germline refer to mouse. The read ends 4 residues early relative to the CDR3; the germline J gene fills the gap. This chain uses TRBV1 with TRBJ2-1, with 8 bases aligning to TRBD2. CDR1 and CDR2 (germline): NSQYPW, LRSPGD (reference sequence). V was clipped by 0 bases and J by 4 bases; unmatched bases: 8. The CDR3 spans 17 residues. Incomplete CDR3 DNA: TGCACCTGCAGTGCAGATTTGGCTGGGGGGAGGTATGCT. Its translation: CTCSADLAGGRYA. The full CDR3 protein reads CTCSADLAGGRYAEQFF. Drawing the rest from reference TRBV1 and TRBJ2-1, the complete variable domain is VTLLEQNPRWRLVPRGQAVNLRCILKNSQYPWMSWYQQDLQKQLQWLFTLRSPGDKEVKSLPGADYLATRVTDTELRLQVANMSQGRTLYCTCSADLAGGRYAEQFFGPGTRLTVL.

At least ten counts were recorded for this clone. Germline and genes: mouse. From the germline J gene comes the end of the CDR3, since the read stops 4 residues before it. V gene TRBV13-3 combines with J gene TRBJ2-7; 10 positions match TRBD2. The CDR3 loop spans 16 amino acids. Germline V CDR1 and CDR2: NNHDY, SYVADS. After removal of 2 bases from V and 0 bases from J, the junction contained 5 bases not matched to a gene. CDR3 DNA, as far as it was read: TGTGCCAGCAGTGACCGGGACTGGGGAAGCTCCTAT. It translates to CASSDRDWGSSY. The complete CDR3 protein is CASSDRDWGSSYEQYF.

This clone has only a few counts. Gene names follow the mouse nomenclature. The CDR3 here is CTCSAPGLGMDTQYF. The CDR3 bases that were read are TGCACCTGCAGTGCTCCGGGACTGGGGATGGAC. The rearrangement links TRBV1 to TRBJ2-5; TRBD2 aligns across 10 bases. The CDR3 end is not reached by the read, which stops 4 residues before it; the germline J gene fills it in. CDR3 size: 15 residues. From germline, CDR1 is NSQYPW and CDR2 LRSPGD (reference sequence).

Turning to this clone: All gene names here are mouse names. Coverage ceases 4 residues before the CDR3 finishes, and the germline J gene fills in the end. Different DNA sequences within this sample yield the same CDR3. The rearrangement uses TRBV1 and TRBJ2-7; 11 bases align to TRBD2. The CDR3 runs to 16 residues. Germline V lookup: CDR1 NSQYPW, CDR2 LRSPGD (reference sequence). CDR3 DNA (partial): TGCACCTGCAGTGCAGTCGGGACTGGGGGATCTTAT. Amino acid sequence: CTCSAVGTGGSY. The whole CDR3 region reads CTCSAVGTGGSYEQYF.

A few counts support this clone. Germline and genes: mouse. The sequenced CDR3 bases are TGTGCCAGCAGTATAATGGACATCAACGAA. Residues: CASSIMDINE. The whole CDR3 sequence reads CASSIMDINERLFF. The J gene is TRBJ1-4, the V gene TRBV19; the D gene is possibly TRBD1 (5 bases). Read data end 4 residues before the CDR3 end; the end is taken from the germline J gene. CDR3 length: 14 amino acids. The germline V gene encodes CDR1 FNHDT and CDR2 SITEND (reference sequence). V shed 1 base and J shed 4 bases, with 8 bases lying between them.

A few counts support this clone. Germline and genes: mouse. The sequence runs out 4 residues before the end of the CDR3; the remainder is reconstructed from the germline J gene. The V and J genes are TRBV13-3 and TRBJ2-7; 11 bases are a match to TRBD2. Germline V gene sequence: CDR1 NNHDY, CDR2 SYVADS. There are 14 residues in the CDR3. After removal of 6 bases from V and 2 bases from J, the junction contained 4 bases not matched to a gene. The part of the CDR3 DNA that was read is TGTGCCAGCAAAACTGGGGGGGCGCCCTAT. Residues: CASKTGGAPY. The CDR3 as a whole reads CASKTGGAPYEQYF.

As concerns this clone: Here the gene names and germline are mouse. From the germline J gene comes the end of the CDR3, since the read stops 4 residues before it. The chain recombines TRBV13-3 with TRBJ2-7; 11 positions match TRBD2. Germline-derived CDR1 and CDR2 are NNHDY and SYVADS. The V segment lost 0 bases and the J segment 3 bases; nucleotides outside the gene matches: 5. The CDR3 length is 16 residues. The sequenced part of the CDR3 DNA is TGTGCCAGCAGTGATGCGGGACTGGGGGAAAACTAT. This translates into CASSDAGLGENY. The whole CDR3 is CASSDAGLGENYEQYF.

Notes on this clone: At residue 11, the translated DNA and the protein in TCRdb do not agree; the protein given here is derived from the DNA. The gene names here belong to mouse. This CDR3 reads CASSLTGTGNTLYF. The sequenced CDR3 bases are TGTGCTAGCAGTTTGACAGGGACTGGAAATACG. This rearrangement joins TRBV29 to TRBJ1-3; 7 positions match TRBD1. Read data end 3 residues before the CDR3 end; the end is taken from the germline J gene. Germline V CDR1 and CDR2: MSHET, SYDVDS. V shed 3 bases and J 2 bases; nucleotides not matched to a gene: 1. This CDR3 contains 14 residues. Full variable domain (remainder filled in from reference TRBV29 and TRBJ1-3): DMKVTQMPRYLIKRMGENVLLECGQDMSHETMYWYRQDPGLGLQLIYISYDVDSNSEGDIPKGYRVSRKKREHFSLILDSAKTNQTSVYFCASSLTGTGNTLYFGEGSRLIVV.

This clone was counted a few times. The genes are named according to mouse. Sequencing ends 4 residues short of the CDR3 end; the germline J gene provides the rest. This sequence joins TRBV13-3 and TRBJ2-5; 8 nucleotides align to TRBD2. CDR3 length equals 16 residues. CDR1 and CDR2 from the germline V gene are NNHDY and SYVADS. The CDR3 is CASSEALLGGEDTQYF. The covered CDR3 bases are TGTGCCAGCAGTGAGGCCCTATTGGGGGGGGAAGAC.

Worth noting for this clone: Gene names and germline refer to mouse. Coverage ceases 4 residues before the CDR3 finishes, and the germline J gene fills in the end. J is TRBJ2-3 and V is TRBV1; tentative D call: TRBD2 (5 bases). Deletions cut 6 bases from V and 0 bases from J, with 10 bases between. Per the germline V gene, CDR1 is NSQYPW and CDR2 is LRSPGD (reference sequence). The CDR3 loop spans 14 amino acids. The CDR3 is CTCRPLGSAETLYF. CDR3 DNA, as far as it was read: TGCACCTGCAGGCCCCTGGGTAGTGCAGAA. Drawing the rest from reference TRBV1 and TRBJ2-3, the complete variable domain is VTLLEQNPRWRLVPRGQAVNLRCILKNSQYPWMSWYQQDLQKQLQWLFTLRSPGDKEVKSLPGADYLATRVTDTELRLQVANMSQGRTLYCTCRPLGSAETLYFGSGTRLTVL.

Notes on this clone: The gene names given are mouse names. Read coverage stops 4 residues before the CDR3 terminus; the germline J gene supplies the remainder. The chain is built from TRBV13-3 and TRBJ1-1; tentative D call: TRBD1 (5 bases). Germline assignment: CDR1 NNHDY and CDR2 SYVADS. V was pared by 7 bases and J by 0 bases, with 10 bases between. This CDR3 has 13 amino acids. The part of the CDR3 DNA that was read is TGTGCCAGCGGAGAGGACACAAACACA. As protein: CASGEDTNT. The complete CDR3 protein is CASGEDTNTEVFF.

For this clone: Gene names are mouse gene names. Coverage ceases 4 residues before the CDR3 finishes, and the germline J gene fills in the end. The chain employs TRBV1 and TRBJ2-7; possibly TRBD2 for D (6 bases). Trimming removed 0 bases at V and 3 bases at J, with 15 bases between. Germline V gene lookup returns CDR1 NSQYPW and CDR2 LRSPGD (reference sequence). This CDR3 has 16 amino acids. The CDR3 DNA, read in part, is TGCACCTGCAGTGCAGATTGGTCCTGGGGTCTCTAT. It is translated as CTCSADWSWGLY. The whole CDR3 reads CTCSADWSWGLYEQYF.

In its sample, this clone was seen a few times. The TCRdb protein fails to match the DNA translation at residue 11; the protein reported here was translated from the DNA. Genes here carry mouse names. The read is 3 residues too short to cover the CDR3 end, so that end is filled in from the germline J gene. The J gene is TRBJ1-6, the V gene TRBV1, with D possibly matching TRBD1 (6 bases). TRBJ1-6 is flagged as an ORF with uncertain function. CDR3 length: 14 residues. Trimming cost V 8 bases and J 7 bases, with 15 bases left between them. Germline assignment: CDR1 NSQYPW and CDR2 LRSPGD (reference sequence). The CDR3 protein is CTCSQQGRNSPLYF. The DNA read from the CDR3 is TGCACCTGCTCCCAACAGGGTAGAAATTCGCCC.

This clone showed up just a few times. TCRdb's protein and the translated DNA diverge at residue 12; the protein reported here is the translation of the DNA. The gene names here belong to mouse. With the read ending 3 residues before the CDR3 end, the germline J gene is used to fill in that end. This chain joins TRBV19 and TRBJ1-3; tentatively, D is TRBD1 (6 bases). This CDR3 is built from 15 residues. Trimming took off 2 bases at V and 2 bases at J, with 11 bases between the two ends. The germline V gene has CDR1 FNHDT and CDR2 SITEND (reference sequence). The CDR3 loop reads CASSIWGAPGNTLYF. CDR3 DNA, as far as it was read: TGTGCCAGCAGTATTTGGGGGGCGCCTGGAAATACG.

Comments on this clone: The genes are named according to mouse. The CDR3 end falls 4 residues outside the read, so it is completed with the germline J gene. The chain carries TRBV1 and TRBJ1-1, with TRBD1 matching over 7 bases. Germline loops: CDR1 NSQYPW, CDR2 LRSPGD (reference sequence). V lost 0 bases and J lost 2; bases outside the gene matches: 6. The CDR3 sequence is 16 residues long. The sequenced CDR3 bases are TGCACCTGCAGTGCAGATCTGGGGACAGTTAACACA. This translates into CTCSADLGTVNT. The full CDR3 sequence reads CTCSADLGTVNTEVFF.

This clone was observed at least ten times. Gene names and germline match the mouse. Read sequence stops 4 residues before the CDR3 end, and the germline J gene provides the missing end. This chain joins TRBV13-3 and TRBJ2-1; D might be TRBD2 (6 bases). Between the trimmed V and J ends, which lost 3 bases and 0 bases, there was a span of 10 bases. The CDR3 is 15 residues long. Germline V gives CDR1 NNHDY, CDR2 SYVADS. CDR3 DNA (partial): TGTGCCAGCAGTGCCAACTGGGTTAACTATGCT. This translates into CASSANWVNYA. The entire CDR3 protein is CASSANWVNYAEQFF.

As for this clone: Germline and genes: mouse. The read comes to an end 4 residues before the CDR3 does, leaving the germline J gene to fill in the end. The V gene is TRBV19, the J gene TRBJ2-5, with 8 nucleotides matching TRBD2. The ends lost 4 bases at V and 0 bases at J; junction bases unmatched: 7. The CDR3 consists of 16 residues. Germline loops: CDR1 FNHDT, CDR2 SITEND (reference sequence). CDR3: CASSPTGGINQDTQYF. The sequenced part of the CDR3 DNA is TGTGCCAGCAGTCCCACTGGGGGAATTAACCAAGAC.

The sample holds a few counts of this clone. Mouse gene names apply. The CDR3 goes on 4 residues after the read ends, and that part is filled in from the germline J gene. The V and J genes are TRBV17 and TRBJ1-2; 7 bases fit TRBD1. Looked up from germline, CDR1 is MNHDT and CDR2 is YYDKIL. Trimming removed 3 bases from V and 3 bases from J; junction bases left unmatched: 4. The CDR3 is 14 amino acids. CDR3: CASSRNRGDSDYTF. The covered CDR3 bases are TGTGCTAGCAGTAGGAACAGGGGAGACTCC.

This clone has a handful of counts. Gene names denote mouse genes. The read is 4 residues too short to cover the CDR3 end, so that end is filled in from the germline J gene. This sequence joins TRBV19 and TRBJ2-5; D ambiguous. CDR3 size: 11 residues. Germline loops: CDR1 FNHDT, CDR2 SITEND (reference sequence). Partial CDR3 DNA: TGTGCCAGCAGGTTAGGGGAC. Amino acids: CASRLGD. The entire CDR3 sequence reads CASRLGDTQYF.

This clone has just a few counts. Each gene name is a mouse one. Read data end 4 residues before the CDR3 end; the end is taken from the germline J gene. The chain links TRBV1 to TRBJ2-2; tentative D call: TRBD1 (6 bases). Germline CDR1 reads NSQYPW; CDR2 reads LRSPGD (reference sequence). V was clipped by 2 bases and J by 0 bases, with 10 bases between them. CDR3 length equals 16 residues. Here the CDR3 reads CTCSAQGHTNTGQLYF. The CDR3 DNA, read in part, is TGCACCTGCAGTGCACAGGGACATACAAACACCGGG.

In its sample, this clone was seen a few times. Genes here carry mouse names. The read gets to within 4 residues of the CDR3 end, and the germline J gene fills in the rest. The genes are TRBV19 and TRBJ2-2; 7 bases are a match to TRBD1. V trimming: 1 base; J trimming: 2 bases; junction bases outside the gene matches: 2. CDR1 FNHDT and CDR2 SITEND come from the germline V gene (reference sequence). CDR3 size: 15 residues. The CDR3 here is CASSIQGQNTGQLYF. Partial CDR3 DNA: TGTGCCAGCAGTATACAGGGACAGAACACCGGG.

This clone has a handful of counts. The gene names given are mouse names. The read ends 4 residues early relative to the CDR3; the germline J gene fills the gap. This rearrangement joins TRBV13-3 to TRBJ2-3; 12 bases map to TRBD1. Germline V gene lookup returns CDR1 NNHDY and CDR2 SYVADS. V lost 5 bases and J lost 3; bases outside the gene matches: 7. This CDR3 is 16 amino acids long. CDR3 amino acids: CASRTGQGAQAETLYF. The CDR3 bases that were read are TGTGCCAGCAGGACGGGACAGGGGGCGCAGGCAGAA.

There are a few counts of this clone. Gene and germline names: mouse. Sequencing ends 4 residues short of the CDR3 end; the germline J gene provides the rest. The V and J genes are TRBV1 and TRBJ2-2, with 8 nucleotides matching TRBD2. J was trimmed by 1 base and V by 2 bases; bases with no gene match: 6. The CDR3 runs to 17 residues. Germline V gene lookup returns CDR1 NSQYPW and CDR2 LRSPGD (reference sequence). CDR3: CTCSATPGLENTGQLYF. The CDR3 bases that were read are TGCACCTGCAGTGCAACCCCGGGACTGGAAAACACCGGG.

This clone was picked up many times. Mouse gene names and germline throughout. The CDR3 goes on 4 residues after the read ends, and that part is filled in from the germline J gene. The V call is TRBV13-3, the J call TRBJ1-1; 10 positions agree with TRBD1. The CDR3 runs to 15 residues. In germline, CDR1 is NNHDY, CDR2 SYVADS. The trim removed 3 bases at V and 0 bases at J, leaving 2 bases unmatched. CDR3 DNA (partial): TGTGCCAGCAGTGCCGGGACAGGGGAGAACACA. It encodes CASSAGTGENT. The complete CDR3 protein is CASSAGTGENTEVFF.